Listed below are T cell receptor beta chains from one sample, sequenced in a study of blood T cell repertoires in COVID-19. TCRdb's table, derived via immunoSEQ multiplex PCR, lists solely in-frame clones and lacks some. Of approximately 250,000 clones listed, around 85% are singletons. Specimen: peripheral blood. The source of these receptors is a man aged 45-65 years with COVID-19, enrolled during active disease. The CDR3 runs from the conserved cysteine through the conserved F or W. The order of the fields is clone size, J gene, D gene, V gene, CDR3 DNA, CDR3 protein. D genes are given only for firm matches. Clone size is given for some rows only: seen once, a few or many times, or a class if the clone is expanded.

clone size: NA
J gene: TRBJ2-1
D gene: TRBD2
V gene: TRBV20-1
CDR3 DNA: TGCAGTGCTAGTCGGGGGGGCCGGGGCAATGAGCAGTTCTTC
CDR3 protein: CSASRGGRGNEQFF

clone size: once
J gene: TRBJ2-5
D gene: NA
V gene: TRBV7-3
CDR3 DNA: TGTGCCAGCAGCTTAACAGGGGTGGAGACCCAGTACTTC
CDR3 protein: CASSLTGVETQYF

clone size: NA
J gene: TRBJ2-6
D gene: NA
V gene: TRBV9
CDR3 DNA: TGTGCCAGCAGCGTGAATAGTGGTGGCTCTGGGGCCAACGTCCTGACTTTC
CDR3 protein: CASSVNSGGSGANVLTF

clone size: NA
J gene: TRBJ1-4
D gene: NA
V gene: TRBV5-1
CDR3 DNA: TGCGCCAGCAGCTTGGACAGGGTGGAGGAAAAACTGTTTTTT
CDR3 protein: CASSLDRVEEKLFF

clone size: NA
J gene: TRBJ1-5
D gene: TRBD1
V gene: TRBV11-3
CDR3 DNA: TGTGCCAGCAGCTTATGGGGGGACAGCCAGCCCCAGCATTTT
CDR3 protein: CASSLWGDSQPQHF

clone size: NA
J gene: TRBJ1-5
D gene: NA
V gene: TRBV12-5
CDR3 DNA: TGTGCTAGTGCCCAGGCGGGCCGGGGCAATCAGCCCCAGCATTTT
CDR3 protein: CASAQAGRGNQPQHF

clone size: NA
J gene: TRBJ1-1
D gene: NA
V gene: TRBV6-5
CDR3 DNA: TGTGCCAGCAGCTTCACAGGGAAAGCTTTCTTT
CDR3 protein: CASSFTGKAFF

clone size: NA
J gene: TRBJ2-7
D gene: TRBD2
V gene: TRBV5-8
CDR3 DNA: TGTGCCAGCAGCTTTTTACTAGCGGGGTCCTACGAGCAGTACTTC
CDR3 protein: CASSFLLAGSYEQYF

clone size: NA
J gene: TRBJ1-6
D gene: NA
V gene: TRBV10-2
CDR3 DNA: TGCGCCAGCAGTGAGTCTCGGGGGGCAAATAATTCACCCCTCCACTTT
CDR3 protein: CASSESRGANNSPLHF

clone size: few
J gene: TRBJ1-4
D gene: TRBD1
V gene: TRBV10-3
CDR3 DNA: TGTGCCATCAGTGAGCCCGGACAGGAAAGAAAACTGTTTTTT
CDR3 protein: CAISEPGQERKLFF

clone size: NA
J gene: TRBJ2-3
D gene: TRBD2
V gene: TRBV5-1
CDR3 DNA: TGCGCCAGCAGCCCGGCTGGCGGGGGGCGGACAGATACGCAGTATTTT
CDR3 protein: CASSPAGGGRTDTQYF

clone size: NA
J gene: TRBJ2-5
D gene: TRBD1
V gene: TRBV10-2
CDR3 DNA: TGCGCCAGCAGTGAGCCCGGGACAGGCCAAGAGACCCAGTACTTC
CDR3 protein: CASSEPGTGQETQYF

clone size: NA
J gene: TRBJ2-5
D gene: NA
V gene: TRBV11-2
CDR3 DNA: TGTGCCAGCAGCTTGCGAACAGGGACCTTCCAAGAGACCCAGTACTTC
CDR3 protein: CASSLRTGTFQETQYF

clone size: NA
J gene: TRBJ2-1
D gene: TRBD1
V gene: TRBV27
CDR3 DNA: TGTGCCAGCAGACTCCAGGGGGTTAACTCCTACAATGAGCAGTTCTTC
CDR3 protein: CASRLQGVNSYNEQFF

clone size: NA
J gene: TRBJ2-1
D gene: NA
V gene: TRBV12-3/TRBV12-4
CDR3 DNA: TGTGCCAGCAGTTTATTGCTCGGCAATGAGCAGTTCTTC
CDR3 protein: CASSLLLGNEQFF

clone size: NA
J gene: TRBJ2-2
D gene: TRBD2
V gene: TRBV14
CDR3 DNA: TGTGCCAGCAGCCGCGGACTAGCGGGGGTTAAGACCGGGGAGCTGTTTTTT
CDR3 protein: CASSRGLAGVKTGELFF

clone size: NA
J gene: TRBJ1-1
D gene: NA
V gene: TRBV28
CDR3 DNA: TGTGCCAGCAGTTTAGGATCAGGTATTAGCACTGAAGCTTTCTTT
CDR3 protein: CASSLGSGISTEAFF

clone size: few
J gene: TRBJ1-6
D gene: TRBD1
V gene: TRBV19
CDR3 DNA: TGTGCCAGTTCATTGGGGACAGTCTATAATTCACCCCTCCACTTT
CDR3 protein: CASSLGTVYNSPLHF

clone size: NA
J gene: TRBJ2-1
D gene: TRBD2
V gene: TRBV7-3
CDR3 DNA: TGTGCCAGCAGCTTACTCCCTGCTAGCGGGGCTAACAATGAGCAGTTCTTC
CDR3 protein: CASSLLPASGANNEQFF

clone size: NA
J gene: TRBJ2-5
D gene: NA
V gene: TRBV9
CDR3 DNA: TGTGCCAGCAGCGTACGAGGCAAGGGGGATCAAGAGACCCAGTACTTC
CDR3 protein: CASSVRGKGDQETQYF

clone size: NA
J gene: TRBJ1-2
D gene: NA
V gene: TRBV30
CDR3 DNA: TGTGCCTGGAGTCTAACACAGGTCCGCTTTGACTACACCTTC
CDR3 protein: CAWSLTQVRFDYTF

clone size: NA
J gene: TRBJ2-2
D gene: TRBD1
V gene: TRBV28
CDR3 DNA: TGTGCCAGCAGTGCACCGGGACAGGGGGCAGGCGGGGAGCTGTTTTTT
CDR3 protein: CASSAPGQGAGGELFF

clone size: NA
J gene: TRBJ2-5
D gene: NA
V gene: TRBV3-1/TRBV3-2
CDR3 DNA: TGTGCCAGCAGCCAAGTGGGACTCATAGAGACCCAGTACTTC
CDR3 protein: CASSQVGLIETQYF

clone size: NA
J gene: TRBJ1-1
D gene: NA
V gene: TRBV19
CDR3 DNA: TGTGCCAGTAGTATGGGACAGAACACTGAAGCTTTCTTT
CDR3 protein: CASSMGQNTEAFF

clone size: NA
J gene: TRBJ2-5
D gene: NA
V gene: TRBV9
CDR3 DNA: TGTGCCAGCAGCGTATCGGCAGGGCTTACACAAGAGACCCAGTACTTC
CDR3 protein: CASSVSAGLTQETQYF

clone size: NA
J gene: TRBJ2-2
D gene: NA
V gene: TRBV19
CDR3 DNA: TGTGCCAGTAGTATAGACAGGGCGGATTCCGGGGAGCTGTTTTTT
CDR3 protein: CASSIDRADSGELFF

clone size: NA
J gene: TRBJ1-2
D gene: TRBD1
V gene: TRBV18
CDR3 DNA: TGTGCCAGCTCACCCTACACAGGGGCTCGGAGCTATGGCTACACCTTC
CDR3 protein: CASSPYTGARSYGYTF